This record covers a single T cell receptor beta chain. This receptor's antigen is unknown. Nothing much larger sits one base from this clone, and base qualities are not available. Healthy HIV-negative adults with no recently reported acute infections or vaccinations were included as donors. Only Caucasian adults living in Nashville, Tennessee, USA were represented among the donors. Magnetic negative selection was used to enrich CD4+ T cells, after which naive cells were positively selected on CD45RA and the negative fraction became the memory subset. Blood was collected by leukapheresis, and PBMCs were isolated by Ficoll-Histopaque density gradient centrifugation and then cryopreserved in liquid nitrogen vapor phase. Analytical flow cytometry was used to check the purity and quantity of each magnetically sorted T cell population. Each sorted fraction had its genomic DNA isolated and then quantified by UV absorbance on a Nanodrop 2000c.

This sample stems from a study of shared clonotypes between healthy human individuals (TCRdb year 2020). Context from the whole study: A couple of women and a few men aged 18 to 49 years were included in the cohort. For each donor, CD4 naive and CD4 memory were each given three plates, CD8 naive was given two plates, and CD8 memory was given one plate. Per donor, leukapheresis produced somewhere between about 0.94 and 10 billion PBMCs. Different laboratories and diverse techniques were used to prepare libraries and sequence TCR repertoires, to increase sequencing depth and limit assay-specific biases. The study deeply sequenced blood TCR repertoires of five healthy adults to estimate repertoire size and the extent of clonotype sharing between individuals. General study outcomes and caveats: Estimated clonotype richness was generally larger for naive than for memory subsets. Higher generation probabilities were observed for clonotypes shared by all four sorted-subset donors than for non-shared clonotypes. Pairwise subsampling led to the expectation that sequencing depth would affect the degree of clonotype sharing among donors. Rarefaction of sorted-subset datasets indicated incomplete sequencing despite the large sequencing depth. Because the study included only a small number of donors, the genetic and exposure-history diversity represented was limited. Sampling was restricted to blood, and TCR repertoires in tissues likely differ from the TCR repertoires found in blood. When several donors were compared, the shared fraction of clonotypes was approximately 5% for naive CD4, around 4% for naive CD8, more than 2% for memory CD4, and 0.35% to 0.4% for memory CD8.

Using the deep immunoSEQ assay, TCR CDR3 regions were amplified from genomic DNA by multiplex PCR. Genomic DNA extracted from each cell subset was distributed evenly over all wells of several immunoSEQ 96-well plates, and each plate served as one replicate. For sorted subsets, approximately 190 ng genomic DNA, equal to 30,000 to 35,000 T cell genomes, was loaded into each replicate PCR. Purified libraries were measured with a Qubit 3.0 fluorometer, size-checked on a Bioanalyzer 2100, and measured again with the KAPA Library Quantification kit. A separate single-read 150-cycle Illumina NextSeq 550 flow cell was used to sequence each immunoSEQ 96-well plate. As for the authors' bioinformatics: Because the immunoSEQ output included only junctional sequences and no quality scores, the filtering could not be the same as the filtering used for full-length reads. Sequences were annotated with PyIR, a Python wrapper for IgBLAST v1.9, using IMGT germline references to assign V/J genes and CDR3. Reads with weak V/J assignments (E-value above 1e-6), missing CDR3, stop codons, out-of-frame junctions, or ambiguous translated residues were removed. V3J clonotypes were defined by identical inferred V gene, J gene, and CDR3 amino acid sequence. The percentage overlap between two repertoires was calculated by dividing the number of shared unique clonotypes by the size of the smaller repertoire. Three approaches were used to assess repertoire richness: RTK rarefaction, the Chao1 estimator, and Recon v2.1 estimates of unobserved clonotypes. Generation probabilities for all TCRbeta clonotypes obtained by the gDNA method from a handful of donors were computed using OLGA. This is the immuneACCESS table as TCRdb keeps it, with only in-frame sequences that have V and J called. A part of the clones is gone; compared with another copy, unresolved V genes explain less than half, and the rest is unexplained. The V and J calls and the clone size are those of that table, but D and trimming were determined from the DNA. A total of about 2.4 million clones appear in this sample, 90% to 95% of them only once. The ten largest clones capture 0.35% to 0.45% of the sample.

The sequenced sample was naive CD4+ T cells from PBMCs. This sample's cell subset or site label indicates: CD45RA+ positively selected. This clonotype originated in a young man in good health. Some clones in this sample may be carry-over from other donors' samples.

The sequenced DNA is TGTGCCAGCAGCTCTCTCTCCCTTAGCCTCTACGAGCAGTACTTC. This sequence encodes CASSSLSLSLYEQYF. The V gene is TRBV6-5 and the J gene is TRBJ2-7, with the D gene uncertain. The CDR3 spans 15 residues, from the cysteine through the phenylalanine. Only the CDR3 DNA stays, 45 bases, in frame from base 1. As encoded in the germline V gene, CDR1 is MNHEY while CDR2 is SVGAGI. V loses 6 bases of germline sequence and J loses 3 bases, and the interval between the two ends is 18 bases.